These 2 T cell receptor beta chains came from one sample sequenced in a study of patients and donors after allogeneic stem cell transplantation. TCRdb redid the calling of the RT-PCR reads with MiXCR, one entry per CDR3 protein. The profile shows approximately 200,000 distinct CDR3 sequences, 41% of them singletons. Input material: blood, either unsorted or a sorted T cell fraction (not recorded which). These receptors were obtained from a human donor who was either an allogeneic HSCT recipient or a stem cell or donor lymphocyte infusion donor (not recorded which). It is not recorded whose cells these are; they may come from a transplant donor.

This clonotype has more than one count but fewer than ten. This sequence joins TRBV13 and TRBJ1-1; tentative D call: TRBD1 (5 bases). The CDR3 runs to 18 residues. V shed 2 bases and J shed 1 base, with 20 bases lying between them. Germline loops: CDR1 PRHDT, CDR2 FYEKMQ (reference sequence). For the CDR3, the DNA is TGTGCCAGCAGCTTAAATCAGGGATCGGGCCATTCGAACACTGAAGCTTTCTTT. This translates into CASSLNQGSGHSNTEAFF.

This clonotype has a handful of counts. The gene calls are TRBV5-6 and TRBJ1-2; no reliable D call. V lost 6 bases, J lost 4 bases, and 16 bases lay in between. CDR3 size: 14 residues. CDR1 and CDR2 (germline): SGHDT, YYEEEE. CDR3 sequence (DNA): TGTGCCAGCACCCTAGGATGGGAGGGCTATGGCTACACCTTC. Translation: CASTLGWEGYGYTF.